This entry describes one TCR beta chain. As yet, its antigen is unknown. With 60 Vbeta and 13 Jbeta primers, the PCR was carried out. Per the original data handling: About 12 million of the roughly 80 million unique TCR beta chains counted in a later analysis were shared. Clones were sequenced by immunoSEQ multiplex PCR, and TCRdb holds only the in-frame ones, with some missing. D and trimming come from the DNA, and the V and J calls and clone size come from that table. Here the sample spans about 80,000 clones, around 62% being singletons. The entry originates in a study of cytomegalovirus exposure and HLA in healthy donors. General study results and limits: Prior analysis indicated that the majority of TCR beta V segments exhibited productivity approximately 87% or approximately 30% of the time.

The CDR3 has 11 amino acids. Trimming stripped 5 bases from V and 4 bases from J, with 9 bases between. From germline, CDR1 is DFQATT and CDR2 SNEGSKA (reference sequence). The origin of this receptor is a male donor in good health and CMV-seropositive. Sequenced input: PBMCs. The rearrangement uses TRBV20-1 and TRBJ2-7; unclear D gene. CDR3 DNA: TGCAGTGCTCCCCGGTTTTACGAGCAGTACTTC. Its translation is CSAPRFYEQYF.